Listed here are 2 T cell receptor beta chains from one sample, sequenced in a study of monozygotic twins with inflammatory bowel disease. Each CDR3 protein gets one entry in TCRdb, which reprocessed the 5' RACE reads and gives no DNA. The sample has over 200,000 distinct CDR3 sequences, and its top ten clones hold 7.5% to 9.5%. The sequencing input was blood. All receptors come from a human donor with ulcerative colitis or Crohn's disease, or a healthy co-twin of an affected twin (not recorded which).

J is TRBJ1-2 and V is TRBV6-1; the D call of TRBD1 rests on TCRdb alone, since no DNA is present to check it. CDR1 and CDR2 from the germline V gene are MNHNS and SASEGT. The CDR3 extends over 13 amino acids. This chain's CDR3 is CASSPPVTGSYTF.

The chain carries TRBV7-9 and TRBJ2-3; TCRdb reports TRBD1, a call that lacks DNA to check it against. The CDR3 contains 13 residues. In germline, CDR1 is SEHNR, CDR2 FQNEAQ (reference sequence). The CDR3 protein is CAARRASTDTQYF.